These T cell receptor beta chains were read from a single sample in a study of T cell clonotyping in hematopoietic cell transplantation. Sequencing was performed with immunoSEQ multiplex PCR; in TCRdb, only in-frame clones are kept and a portion is missing. The sample consists of tens of thousands of clones, less than 95% of them appearing once. The source material was peripheral blood mononuclear cells. The receptors were gathered from a woman aged 50 to 60 in good health. Some clones in this sample may be carry-over from other donors' samples. Both conserved end residues are part of each CDR3. A D gene is named only where the DNA matches it firmly. Part of the rows lack a size; the others show once, few, many or a class for expanded clones.

V gene	D gene	clone size	J gene	CDR3 protein	CDR3 DNA
TRBV5-6	TRBD1	-	TRBJ1-5	CASSWTGTVGGNQPQHF	TGTGCCAGCAGCTGGACCGGGACAGTTGGCGGCAATCAGCCCCAGCATTTT
TRBV7-3	-	-	TRBJ2-1	CASSLFQGDEQFF	TGTGCCAGCAGCTTATTCCAGGGTGATGAGCAGTTCTTC
TRBV10-3	-	-	TRBJ1-1	CAISETGLDGYTEAFF	TGTGCCATCAGTGAGACGGGACTCGATGGGTACACTGAAGCTTTCTTT
TRBV7-3	-	-	TRBJ2-3	CASSLEGGVDTQYF	TGTGCCAGCAGCTTGGAAGGGGGGGTCGATACGCAGTATTTT
TRBV2	-	-	TRBJ1-6	CASSNDRRNSPLHF	TGTGCCAGCAGTAATGACAGAAGAAATTCACCCCTCCACTTT
TRBV7-2	TRBD1	-	TRBJ2-7	CASSLSGQGRDEQYF	TGTGCCAGCAGCTTATCGGGACAGGGGAGGGACGAGCAGTACTTC
TRBV7-3	TRBD1	-	TRBJ1-2	CASSSTGGPHYGYTF	TGTGCCAGCAGCTCTACAGGGGGCCCGCACTATGGCTACACCTTC
TRBV2	-	-	TRBJ2-3	CASSPDSPQYF	TGTGCCAGCAGTCCGGACTCTCCGCAGTATTTT
TRBV7-8	TRBD2	once	TRBJ2-7	CASSSGLAGEHF	TGTGCCAGCAGCTCGGGACTAGCGGGGGAGCACTTC
TRBV6-6	TRBD2	-	TRBJ2-7	CASGLAGGLEQYF	TGTGCCAGTGGACTAGCGGGGGGGCTCGAGCAGTACTTC